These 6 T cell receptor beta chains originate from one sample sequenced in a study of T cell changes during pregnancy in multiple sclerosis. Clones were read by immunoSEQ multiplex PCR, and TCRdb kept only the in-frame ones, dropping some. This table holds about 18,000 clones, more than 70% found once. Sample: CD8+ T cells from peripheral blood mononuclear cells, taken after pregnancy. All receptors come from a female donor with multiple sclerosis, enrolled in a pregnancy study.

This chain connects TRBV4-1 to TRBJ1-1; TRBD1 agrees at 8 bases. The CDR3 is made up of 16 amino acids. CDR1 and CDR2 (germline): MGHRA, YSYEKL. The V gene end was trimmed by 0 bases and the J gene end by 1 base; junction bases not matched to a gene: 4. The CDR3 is CASSQDGQGANTEAFF. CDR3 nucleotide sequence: TGCGCCAGCAGCCAAGACGGCCAGGGGGCGAACACTGAAGCTTTCTTT.

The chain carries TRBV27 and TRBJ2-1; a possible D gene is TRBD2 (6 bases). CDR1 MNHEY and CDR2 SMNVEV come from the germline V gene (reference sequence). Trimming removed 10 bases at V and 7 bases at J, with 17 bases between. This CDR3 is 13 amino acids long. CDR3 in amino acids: CATHSGLSNEQFF. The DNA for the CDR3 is TGTGCCACCCATAGCGGTTTGTCGAATGAGCAGTTCTTC.

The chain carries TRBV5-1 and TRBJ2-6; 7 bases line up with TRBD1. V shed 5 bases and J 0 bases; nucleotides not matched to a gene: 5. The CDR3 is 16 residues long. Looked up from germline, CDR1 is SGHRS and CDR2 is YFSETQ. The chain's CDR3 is CASRSTGFSGANVLTF. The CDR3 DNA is TGCGCCAGCAGGTCGACAGGGTTCTCTGGGGCCAACGTCCTGACTTTC.

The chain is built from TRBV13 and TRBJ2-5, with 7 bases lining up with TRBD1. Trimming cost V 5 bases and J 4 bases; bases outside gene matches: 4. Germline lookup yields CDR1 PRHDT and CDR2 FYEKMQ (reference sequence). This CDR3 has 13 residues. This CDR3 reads CASSLNRGETQYF. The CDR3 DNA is TGTGCCAGCAGCCTGAACAGGGGAGAGACCCAGTACTTC.

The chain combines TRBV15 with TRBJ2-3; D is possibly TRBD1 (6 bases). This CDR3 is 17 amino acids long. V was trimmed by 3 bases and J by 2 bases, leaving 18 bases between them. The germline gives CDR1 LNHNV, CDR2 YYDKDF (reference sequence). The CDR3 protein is CATSSPDVRGVTDTQYF. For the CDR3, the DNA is TGTGCCACCAGCAGCCCCGACGTCAGGGGTGTCACAGATACGCAGTATTTT.

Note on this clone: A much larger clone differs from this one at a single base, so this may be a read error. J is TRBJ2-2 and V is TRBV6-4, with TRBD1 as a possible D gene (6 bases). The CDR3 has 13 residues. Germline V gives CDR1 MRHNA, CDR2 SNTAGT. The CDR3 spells CASSPGDTGKLFF. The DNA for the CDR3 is TGTGCCAGCTCCCCAGGGGACACCGGGAAGCTGTTTTTT.